The rows below give T cell receptor beta chains drawn from one sample of a study of T-cell reconstitution after alpha-beta-depleted transplantation in children. TCRdb reanalysed the PCR reads using MiXCR and keeps one entry per CDR3 protein. The sample has 500,000 to 750,000 distinct CDR3 sequences, about a quarter seen once; the top ten hold around a third. The sample in question was PBMCs, obtained before TCRalphabeta/CD19-depleted stem cell transplant. The receptors derive from a boy in the first two years of life with Wiskott-Aldrich syndrome, due to receive a stem cell transplant. Both conserved end residues are part of each CDR3. The order of the fields is J gene, V gene, D gene, clone size, CDR3 protein, CDR3 DNA. D genes are given only for firm matches. For some rows the clone size is stated as once, few or many, or as a class when expanded; others skip it.

TRBJ2-2	TRBV12-3/TRBV12-4	-	-	CASSLFSGNTGELFF	TGTGCCAGCAGTTTATTTTCCGGGAACACCGGGGAGCTGTTTTTT
TRBJ2-5	TRBV2	-	few	CASNRDPVGTQYF	TGTGCCAGCAACCGGGACCCCGTGGGGACCCAGTACTTC
TRBJ1-5	TRBV29-1	-	-	CSATGEGNQPQHF	TGCAGCGCCACAGGCGAAGGAAATCAGCCCCAGCATTTT
TRBJ2-7	TRBV5-1	TRBD2	-	CASSLGSGRSSYEQYF	TGCGCCAGCAGCTTGGGGAGCGGGAGGAGCTCCTACGAGCAGTACTTC
TRBJ2-1	TRBV30	TRBD2	once	CAWSPWTSGGVDEQFF	TGTGCCTGGAGTCCATGGACTAGCGGGGGTGTGGATGAGCAGTTCTTC
TRBJ2-1	TRBV5-5	-	-	CASSLGDHPRNEQFF	TGTGCCAGCAGCTTGGGGGACCATCCGCGGAATGAGCAGTTCTTC
TRBJ1-2	TRBV20-1	-	few	CSAAPGYTF	TGCAGTGCCGCCCCAGGCTACACCTTC
TRBJ2-3	TRBV27	TRBD2	-	CASKTSGPSTDTQYF	TGTGCCAGCAAAACTAGCGGCCCCAGCACAGATACGCAGTATTTT
TRBJ2-5	TRBV5-1	-	-	CASSLVAGHQETQYF	TGCGCCAGCAGCTTGGTGGCAGGACACCAAGAGACCCAGTACTTC
TRBJ2-1	TRBV11-2	TRBD2	few	CASSLGGTSGSHEQFF	TGTGCCAGCAGCTTAGGGGGGACTAGCGGGAGCCATGAGCAGTTCTTC
TRBJ2-5	TRBV5-1	-	-	CASSLVGSIQETQYF	TGCGCCAGCAGCTTGGTCGGCAGCATACAAGAGACCCAGTACTTC
TRBJ2-5	TRBV28	-	-	CASSRRGPQYF	TGTGCCAGCAGCCGCAGGGGTCCCCAGTACTTC
TRBJ2-2	TRBV5-1	TRBD2	-	CASSFSGSDTGELFF	TGCGCCAGCAGCTTTAGCGGGAGCGACACCGGGGAGCTGTTTTTT
TRBJ1-4	TRBV3-1	-	-	CASSQGRGFLHEKLFF	TGTGCCAGCAGCCAAGGGCGGGGATTCCTTCATGAAAAACTGTTTTTT
TRBJ2-2	TRBV6-1	-	-	CASSPEIGRTNEGELFF	TGTGCCAGCAGCCCAGAGATAGGACGGACGAACGAGGGGGAGCTGTTTTTT
TRBJ1-1	TRBV29-1	TRBD1	-	CSVDSTGRDAEAFF	TGCAGCGTTGATTCGACAGGGAGGGACGCTGAAGCTTTCTTT
TRBJ2-2	TRBV5-1	TRBD1	-	CGSSQQGDGELFF	TGCGGCAGCAGCCAACAGGGGGACGGGGAGCTGTTTTTT